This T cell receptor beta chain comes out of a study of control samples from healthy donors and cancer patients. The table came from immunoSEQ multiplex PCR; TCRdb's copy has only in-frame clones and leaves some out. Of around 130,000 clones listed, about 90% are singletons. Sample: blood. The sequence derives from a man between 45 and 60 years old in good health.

Here the CDR3 reads CASSLDRGRWGYVGEQYF. The DNA for the CDR3 is TGTGCCAGCAGCTTGGACAGGGGGCGGTGGGGATACGTGGGCGAGCAGTACTTC. This sequence joins TRBV5-8 and TRBJ2-7, with 9 bases aligning to TRBD1. The CDR3 consists of 18 residues. Looked up from germline, CDR1 is SGHTS and CDR2 is YDEGEE. With V trimmed by 0 bases and J by 6 bases, 16 bases remained unmatched.